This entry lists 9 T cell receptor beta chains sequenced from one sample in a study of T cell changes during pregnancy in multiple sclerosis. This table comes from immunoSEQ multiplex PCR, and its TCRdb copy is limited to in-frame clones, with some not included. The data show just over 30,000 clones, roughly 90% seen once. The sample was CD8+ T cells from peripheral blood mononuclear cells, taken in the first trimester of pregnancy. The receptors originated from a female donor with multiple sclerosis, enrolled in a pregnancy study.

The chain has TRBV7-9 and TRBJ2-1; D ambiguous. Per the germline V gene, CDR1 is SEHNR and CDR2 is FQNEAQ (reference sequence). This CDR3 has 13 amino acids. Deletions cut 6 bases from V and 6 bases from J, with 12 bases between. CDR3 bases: TGTGCCAGCAGATCCTCCTCGGGCAATGAGCAGTTCTTC. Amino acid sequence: CASRSSSGNEQFF.

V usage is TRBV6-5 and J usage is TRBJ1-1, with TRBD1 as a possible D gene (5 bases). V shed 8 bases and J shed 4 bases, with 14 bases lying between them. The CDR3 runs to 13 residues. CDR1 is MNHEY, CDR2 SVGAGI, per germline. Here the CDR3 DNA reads TGTGCCAGCGGATTAAGGGGCGGCACTGAAGCTTTCTTT. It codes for CASGLRGGTEAFF.

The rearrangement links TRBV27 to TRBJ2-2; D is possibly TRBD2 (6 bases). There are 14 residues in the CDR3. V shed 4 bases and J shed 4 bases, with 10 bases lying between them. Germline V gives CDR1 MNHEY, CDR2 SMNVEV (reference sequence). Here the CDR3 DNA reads TGTGCCAGCAGTTGGGAGCGGGTCACCGGGGAGCTGTTTTTT. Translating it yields CASSWERVTGELFF.

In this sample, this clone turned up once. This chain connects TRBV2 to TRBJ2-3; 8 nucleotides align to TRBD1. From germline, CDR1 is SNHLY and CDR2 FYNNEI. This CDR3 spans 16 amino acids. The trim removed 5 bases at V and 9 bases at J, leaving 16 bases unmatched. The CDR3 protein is CASSPRWGLWTGTQYF. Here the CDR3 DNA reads TGTGCCAGCAGTCCCCGATGGGGGTTGTGGACAGGGACGCAGTATTTT.

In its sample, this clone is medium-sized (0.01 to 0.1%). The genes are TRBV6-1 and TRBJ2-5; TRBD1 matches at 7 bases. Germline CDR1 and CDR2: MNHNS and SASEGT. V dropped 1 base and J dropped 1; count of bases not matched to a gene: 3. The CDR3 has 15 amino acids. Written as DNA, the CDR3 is TGTGCCAGCAGTGAAGAACAGGGGACCCAAGAGACCCAGTACTTC. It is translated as CASSEEQGTQETQYF.

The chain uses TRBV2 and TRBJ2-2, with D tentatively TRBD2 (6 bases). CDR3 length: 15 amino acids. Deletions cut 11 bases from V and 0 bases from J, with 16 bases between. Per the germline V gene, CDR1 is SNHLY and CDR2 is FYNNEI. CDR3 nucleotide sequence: TGTGCCTTGCAGAGTGGGGGGTCGAACACCGGGGAGCTGTTTTTT. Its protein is CALQSGGSNTGELFF.

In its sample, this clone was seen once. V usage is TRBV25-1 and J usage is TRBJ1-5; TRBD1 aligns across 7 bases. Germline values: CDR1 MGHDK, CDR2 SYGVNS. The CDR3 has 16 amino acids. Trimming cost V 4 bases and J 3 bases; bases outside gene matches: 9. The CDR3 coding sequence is TGTGCCAGCAGTGGCCGATCCGGACAGGTCAATCAGCCCCAGCATTTT. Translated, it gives CASSGRSGQVNQPQHF.

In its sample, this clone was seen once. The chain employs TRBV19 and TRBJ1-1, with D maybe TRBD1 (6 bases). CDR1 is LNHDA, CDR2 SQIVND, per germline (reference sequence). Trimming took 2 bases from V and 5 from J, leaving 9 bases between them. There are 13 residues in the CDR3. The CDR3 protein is CASSIRGGTEAFF. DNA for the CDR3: TGTGCCAGTAGTATAAGAGGGGGAACTGAAGCTTTCTTT.

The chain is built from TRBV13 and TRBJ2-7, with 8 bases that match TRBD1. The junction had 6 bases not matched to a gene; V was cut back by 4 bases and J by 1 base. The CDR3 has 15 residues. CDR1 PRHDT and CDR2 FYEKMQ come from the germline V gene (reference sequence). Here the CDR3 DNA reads TGTGCCAGCAGCTCCCAGGGGGCCAATTCCTACGAGCAGTACTTC. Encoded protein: CASSSQGANSYEQYF.